This is a list of T cell receptor beta chains from one sample in a study of cytomegalovirus exposure and HLA in healthy donors. Clones were read by immunoSEQ multiplex PCR, and TCRdb kept only the in-frame ones, dropping some. The sample has about 93,000 clones, about 81% seen once. The sequenced sample was PBMCs. The receptors were sampled from a woman aged 40 to 50 in good health and CMV-seronegative. Each CDR3 is given with its conserved first and last residue. The D gene is left open where the match is weak. Expanded clones get a size class; other rows say once, few or many, or leave the size out.

d_call j_call clone_size v_call cdr3_aa cdr3_nt
TRBD1 TRBJ1-1 few TRBV5-5 CASSSLTLTGSYTEAFF TGTGCCAGCAGCTCATTGACTTTGACAGGGAGCTACACTGAAGCTTTCTTT
. TRBJ2-3 . TRBV5-1 CASSLAQGNTDTQYF TGCGCCAGCAGCTTGGCACAGGGTAACACAGATACGCAGTATTTT
. TRBJ1-3 . TRBV5-5 CASSLLSGLGNTIYF TGTGCCAGCAGCTTGTTGTCAGGGCTAGGAAACACCATATATTTT
. TRBJ1-2 . TRBV7-9 CASSLRDIVIGGYTF TGTGCCAGCAGCTTACGGGACATAGTAATAGGTGGCTACACCTTC
TRBD1 TRBJ2-7 . TRBV27 CASSFLPRGSRPYEQYF TGTGCCAGCAGTTTCCTACCCAGGGGGTCCCGACCCTACGAGCAGTACTTC
TRBD1 TRBJ2-1 . TRBV28 CASSSSTGKDEQFF TGTGCCAGCAGCTCGTCGACAGGGAAGGATGAGCAGTTCTTC
. TRBJ1-1 . TRBV19 CASSMEGSYTEAFF TGTGCCAGTAGTATGGAGGGGAGTTACACTGAAGCTTTCTTT
. TRBJ1-2 . TRBV27 CASSLWGGVELGYTF TGTGCCAGCAGCCTATGGGGAGGGGTTGAGCTCGGTTACACCTTC
TRBD1 TRBJ2-3 . TRBV19 CASSTGTRRGDTQYF TGTGCCAGTAGTACAGGAACACGCAGGGGGGATACGCAGTATTTT
. TRBJ1-2 . TRBV29-1 CSEDKGYTF TGCAGCGAGGACAAAGGCTACACCTTC
. TRBJ1-5 . TRBV15 CATSRGGSNQPQHF TGTGCCACCAGCAGAGGAGGGAGCAATCAGCCCCAGCATTTT
. TRBJ2-1 . TRBV10-3 CAISESWAGSYNEQFF TGTGCCATCAGTGAGTCTTGGGCGGGCTCCTACAATGAGCAGTTCTTC
TRBD1 TRBJ2-7 few TRBV28 CASRTDRGRNEQYF TGTGCCAGCAGAACGGACAGGGGGCGTAACGAGCAGTACTTC
. TRBJ1-1 . TRBV2 CASSERVGTEAFF TGTGCCAGCAGTGAGAGGGTTGGCACTGAAGCTTTCTTT
TRBD1 TRBJ2-5 . TRBV6-1 CASTGQFQETQYF TGTGCCAGCACGGGACAGTTCCAAGAGACCCAGTACTTC
TRBD1 TRBJ2-3 once TRBV7-2 CASSPRQGGIDTQYF TGTGCCAGCAGCCCCCGACAGGGTGGGATAGATACGCAGTATTTT
. TRBJ1-2 . TRBV5-1 CASSTEGGSRGYTF TGCGCCAGCAGCACCGAGGGGGGGAGCAGGGGCTACACCTTC
. TRBJ1-5 . TRBV28 CASTDPQVSNQPQHF TGTGCCAGCACCGACCCACAGGTTAGCAATCAGCCCCAGCATTTT
. TRBJ2-7 few TRBV28 CARTKLHSYEQYF TGTGCCAGAACGAAGCTTCACTCCTACGAGCAGTACTTC
TRBD1 TRBJ1-2 . TRBV29-1 CSVGGTGGYTF TGCAGCGTTGGGGGGACAGGTGGCTACACCTTC
. TRBJ2-7 few TRBV6-5 CASSYGLDSYEQYF TGTGCCAGCAGTTACGGGCTGGACAGCTACGAGCAGTACTTC
TRBD1 TRBJ1-5 . TRBV2 CASSDDRGGANQPQHF TGTGCCAGCAGTGACGATCGAGGGGGCGCCAATCAGCCCCAGCATTTT
. TRBJ2-6 . TRBV2 CASSEAGARGANVLTF TGTGCCAGCAGTGAAGCAGGGGCGCGTGGGGCCAACGTCCTGACTTTC
. TRBJ2-1 few TRBV9 CASSYTSEQFF TGTGCCAGCAGCTATACCAGTGAGCAGTTCTTC
. TRBJ2-5 . TRBV19 CASSITSSMETQYF TGTGCCAGTAGTATAACTAGCTCGATGGAGACCCAGTACTTC
. TRBJ2-7 once TRBV29-1 CSVEDLGRKYF TGCAGCGTTGAAGATTTGGGCAGAAAGTACTTC
TRBD1 TRBJ2-7 . TRBV18 CASSPGQENYEQYF TGTGCCAGCTCACCAGGACAGGAAAACTACGAGCAGTACTTC
TRBD2 TRBJ2-5 . TRBV19 CASSIRPSSGRRETQYF TGTGCCAGTAGTATTCGGCCCTCTAGCGGACGCCGTGAGACCCAGTACTTC
TRBD1 TRBJ1-4 . TRBV5-1 CASSYGQGTQKLFF TGCGCCAGCAGCTACGGACAGGGTACTCAAAAACTGTTTTTT
TRBD1 TRBJ2-1 . TRBV7-9 CASSLGDRGSYNEQFF TGTGCCAGCAGCTTAGGAGACAGGGGATCCTACAATGAGCAGTTCTTC
TRBD2 TRBJ2-3 . TRBV5-4 CASSFKRERTDTQYF TGTGCCAGCAGCTTTAAGCGGGAGCGTACAGATACGCAGTATTTT
. TRBJ1-1 many TRBV27 CASSAGGTEAFF TGTGCCAGCAGTGCGGGGGGCACTGAAGCTTTCTTT
. TRBJ2-7 . TRBV27 CASSWGTYYEQYF TGTGCCAGCAGTTGGGGCACCTACTACGAGCAGTACTTC
TRBD1 TRBJ1-3 . TRBV30 CAWTPEGTGKNFGNTIYF TGTGCCTGGACCCCCGAGGGGACAGGAAAGAATTTTGGAAACACCATATATTTT
TRBD1 TRBJ2-2 . TRBV29-1 CSVDGRGRGGELFF TGCAGCGTTGATGGCAGGGGGCGGGGCGGGGAGCTGTTTTTT
TRBD2 TRBJ2-3 . TRBV6-5 CASSLAGGTPDTQYF TGTGCCAGCAGCTTAGCGGGAGGGACCCCAGATACGCAGTATTTT
. TRBJ2-3 . TRBV4-2 CASSQEDPKQRVTDTQYF TGTGCCAGCAGCCAAGAAGATCCCAAGCAACGAGTCACAGATACGCAGTATTTT
TRBD1 TRBJ1-1 few TRBV4-1 CASSYLGTVAGAFF TGCGCCAGCAGTTACCTCGGGACAGTTGCCGGAGCTTTCTTT
TRBD1 TRBJ1-1 once TRBV19 CASSIVGTEINTEAFF TGTGCCAGTAGTATAGTCGGGACAGAGATTAACACTGAAGCTTTCTTT
. TRBJ2-3 . TRBV19 CASTGDTQYF TGTGCCAGTACAGGAGATACGCAGTATTTT
. TRBJ1-4 . TRBV30 CAWKGNWEGKLFF TGTGCCTGGAAGGGGAATTGGGAAGGAAAACTGTTTTTT
. TRBJ1-2 . TRBV10-2 CASSEFRANYGYTF TGCGCCAGCAGTGAGTTCCGAGCTAACTATGGCTACACCTTC
TRBD1 TRBJ1-3 few TRBV4-1 CASSQRDRGNGNTIYF TGCGCCAGCAGCCAGCGGGACAGGGGGAATGGAAACACCATATATTTT
TRBD2 TRBJ2-2 . TRBV30 CAWRLAGGDGELFF TGTGCCTGGAGATTAGCGGGAGGAGACGGGGAGCTGTTTTTT
. TRBJ2-2 . TRBV5-6 CASSGGASSIGELFF TGTGCCAGCAGCGGGGGGGCGAGCTCCATCGGGGAGCTGTTTTTT
. TRBJ1-2 . TRBV6-5 CASSLQRDYGYTF TGTGCCAGCAGCCTTCAGAGGGACTATGGCTACACCTTC
. TRBJ2-1 . TRBV7-9 CASSLEETLWAGAYNEQFF TGTGCCAGCAGCTTAGAGGAGACCCTCTGGGCAGGGGCCTACAATGAGCAGTTCTTC
. TRBJ2-2 . TRBV11-2 CASSLLGARTGELFF TGTGCCAGCAGCTTGCTAGGGGCGCGGACCGGGGAGCTGTTTTTT
. TRBJ1-1 . TRBV27 CASSLGGAEAFF TGTGCCAGCAGTTTAGGAGGGGCTGAAGCTTTCTTT
TRBD1 TRBJ2-2 . TRBV11-3 CASSLKSNRGRNTGELFF TGTGCCAGCAGCCTAAAATCTAACAGGGGGCGAAACACCGGGGAGCTGTTTTTT
TRBD2 TRBJ2-3 . TRBV19 CASSIATSGADTQYF TGTGCCAGTAGTATAGCGACTAGCGGGGCGGATACGCAGTATTTT
. TRBJ2-2 . TRBV6-1 CASGQLVAGELFF TGTGCCAGCGGCCAATTGGTGGCCGGGGAGCTGTTTTTT
. TRBJ2-5 . TRBV19 CASSKERSKETQYF TGTGCCAGTAGTAAAGAACGGAGTAAAGAGACCCAGTACTTC
. TRBJ1-4 . TRBV5-6 CASSVWGGGNEKLFF TGTGCCAGCAGCGTATGGGGGGGCGGTAATGAAAAACTGTTTTTT
TRBD1 TRBJ2-3 . TRBV29-1 CSVVVIGQGADTQYF TGCAGCGTTGTAGTCATTGGGCAGGGGGCAGATACGCAGTATTTT